These 28 T cell receptor beta chains originate from one sample sequenced in a study of cytomegalovirus exposure and HLA in healthy donors. The study ran its PCR with 60 Vbeta and 13 Jbeta primers. The protocol was immunoSEQ multiplex PCR, while the TCRdb copy is restricted to in-frame clones and leaves out a portion. The sample lists around 180,000 clones, around 85% occurring once. Input material: PBMCs. The receptors derive from a boy aged 2 to 10 in good health and CMV-seronegative.

The chain uses TRBV5-1 and TRBJ2-7, with 7 bases aligning to TRBD1. The germline V gene has CDR1 SGHRS and CDR2 YFSETQ. This CDR3 is built from 15 residues. The V gene end was trimmed by 4 bases and the J gene end by 0 bases; junction bases not matched to a gene: 7. CDR3 sequence (DNA): TGCGCCAGCAGCGCCTCCGGGACAGTCTCCTACGAGCAGTACGTC. Translating gives CASSASGTVSYEQYV.

The chain uses TRBV5-6 and TRBJ2-5; D not certain. Germline CDR1 and CDR2: SGHDT and YYEEEE. This CDR3 region has 15 residues. Trimming removed 5 bases at V and 5 bases at J, with 19 bases between. The CDR3 reads CASSPGQVLRETQYF. In DNA form, the CDR3 reads TGTGCCAGCAGTCCCGGCCAGGTATTGCGTGAGACCCAGTACTTC.

This chain joins TRBV5-1 and TRBJ2-5; TRBD1 aligns across 7 bases. Germline V lookup: CDR1 SGHRS, CDR2 YFSETQ. Trimming removed 0 bases from V and 10 bases from J; junction bases left unmatched: 12. This CDR3 spans 15 amino acids. The CDR3 region has the DNA TGCGCCAGCAGCTTGGCCGGACAGGTGGTTAGTGACCAGTACTTC. Its protein is CASSLAGQVVSDQYF.

CDR3 residues: CASSLIGGASPLHF. CDR3 in DNA: TGTGCCAGCAGCTTGATCGGAGGGGCTTCACCCCTCCACTTT. V usage is TRBV7-3 and J usage is TRBJ1-6; D might be TRBD1 (5 bases). V lost 3 bases and J lost 9, with 12 bases in between. The CDR3 totals 14 residues. The germline V gene encodes CDR1 SGHTA and CDR2 FQGTGA.

The CDR3 nucleotides read TGTGCCAGCAGCTTAGCGGCCCTCGCAGGGGGATACGAGCAGTACTTC. Translation: CASSLAALAGGYEQYF. The chain is built from TRBV7-6 and TRBJ2-7, with 7 bases aligning to TRBD1. The germline CDR1 and CDR2 sequences are SGHVS and FNYEAQ. The CDR3 totals 16 residues. V shed 0 bases, J shed 4 bases, and the junction held 9 bases outside the gene matches.

This clone was detected once. This chain connects TRBV5-8 to TRBJ2-2; 11 nucleotides line up with TRBD1. This CDR3 region has 15 residues. The trim removed 2 bases at V and 7 bases at J, leaving 4 bases unmatched. CDR1 and CDR2 (germline): SGHTS, YDEGEE. The CDR3 loop is CASSFGQGAVGELFF. The CDR3, as DNA: TGTGCCAGCAGCTTCGGACAGGGGGCGGTCGGGGAGCTGTTTTTT.

The chain uses TRBV5-4 and TRBJ2-5; 9 bases fit TRBD1. From germline, CDR1 is SGHNT and CDR2 YYREEE (reference sequence). The trim removed 4 bases at V and 4 bases at J, leaving 5 bases unmatched. This CDR3 spans 14 amino acids. This chain's CDR3 is CASSLQGAGETQYF. The CDR3 DNA reads TGTGCCAGCAGCCTACAGGGGGCGGGAGAGACCCAGTACTTC.

V and J are TRBV6-5 and TRBJ1-2, with 7 bases identical to TRBD1. The CDR3 spans 14 residues. J was trimmed by 2 bases and V by 7 bases; bases with no gene match: 7. Germline lookup yields CDR1 MNHEY and CDR2 SVGAGI. The CDR3 reads CASNHRGRNYGYTF. The CDR3 DNA reads TGTGCCAGCAACCACAGGGGACGAAACTATGGCTACACCTTC.

V and J are TRBV4-2 and TRBJ2-7, with 10 bases lining up with TRBD1. Germline-derived CDR1 and CDR2 are LGHNA and YNFKEQ. CDR3 length equals 16 residues. J was trimmed by 1 base and V by 5 bases; bases with no gene match: 8. The CDR3 sequence: CASSAYSGQGSYEQYV. The CDR3 DNA reads TGTGCCAGCAGCGCATACTCGGGACAGGGGTCCTACGAGCAGTACGTC.

The chain has TRBV7-9 and TRBJ2-5; TRBD1 matches at 7 bases. This CDR3 contains 15 residues. The trim removed 5 bases at V and 4 bases at J, leaving 10 bases unmatched. Germline V gene lookup returns CDR1 SEHNR and CDR2 FQNEAQ (reference sequence). This CDR3 is CASSTRQGVGETQYF. The CDR3 bases are TGTGCCAGCAGCACCCGACAGGGAGTAGGAGAGACCCAGTACTTC.

V gene TRBV5-4 combines with J gene TRBJ2-1, with D perhaps TRBD2 (7 bases). Trimming stripped 0 bases from V and 7 bases from J, with 17 bases between. The CDR3 is made up of 16 amino acids. From germline, CDR1 is SGHNT and CDR2 YYREEE (reference sequence). The CDR3 region is CASSLGGWGGGNEQFF. CDR3 sequence (DNA): TGTGCCAGCAGCTTGGGGGGTTGGGGGGGCGGAAATGAGCAGTTCTTC. The whole variable domain, filled in from reference TRBV5-4 and TRBJ2-1, reads ETGVTQSPTHLIKTRGQQVTLRCSSQSGHNTVSWYQQALGQGPQFIFQYYREEENGRGNFPPRFSGLQFPNYSSELNVNALELDDSALYLCASSLGGWGGGNEQFFGPGTRLTVL.

Comments on this clone: The same CDR3 also results from other DNA sequences found in this sample. V is TRBV7-9 and J is TRBJ1-4; D unclear. The germline V and J ends were trimmed by 5 bases and 5 bases, with 3 bases remaining between them. Germline assignment: CDR1 SEHNR and CDR2 FQNEAQ (reference sequence). This CDR3 comprises 11 residues. In nucleotides, the CDR3 is TGTGCCAGCAGCCCAAATGAAAAACTGTTTTTT. Translation: CASSPNEKLFF.

The rearrangement uses TRBV5-5 and TRBJ2-2, with unresolved D. Trimming took 7 bases from V and 4 from J, leaving 26 bases between them. Looked up from germline, CDR1 is SGHKS and CDR2 is YYEKEE (reference sequence). This CDR3 has 18 residues. CDR3 amino acids: CASQLLLLVEIATGELFF. CDR3 DNA: TGTGCCAGCCAACTTCTCCTCCTAGTCGAGATAGCCACCGGGGAGCTGTTTTTT.

This clone was seen once. The V and J genes are TRBV28 and TRBJ2-5, with D perhaps TRBD2 (5 bases). Trimming cost V 2 bases and J 5 bases, with 12 bases left between them. This CDR3 has 14 amino acids. Per germline, CDR1 MDHEN and CDR2 SYDVKM. This CDR3 is CASSLAGRGETQYF. In DNA form, the CDR3 reads TGTGCCAGCAGTTTAGCCGGCCGAGGGGAGACCCAGTACTTC.

This rearrangement joins TRBV19 to TRBJ1-1; no reliable D call. The CDR3 covers 14 residues. Germline CDR1 and CDR2: LNHDA and SQIVND (reference sequence). The V gene lost 7 bases and the J gene lost 4 bases, with 16 bases spanning the gap. CDR3 loop: CASNLGRVGTEAFF. The CDR3 DNA sequence: TGTGCCAGTAATCTAGGGAGGGTTGGCACTGAAGCTTTCTTT.

This clone was counted a few times. This chain joins TRBV28 and TRBJ2-7; weak D call: TRBD2 (5 bases). CDR1 and CDR2 from the germline V gene are MDHEN and SYDVKM. V lost 4 bases and J 5 bases, leaving 15 bases between the germline ends. The CDR3 contains 14 residues. This CDR3 is CASSSAHLGNEQYF. In DNA, the CDR3 is TGTGCCAGCAGTTCAGCCCACCTCGGGAACGAGCAGTACTTC.

This chain connects TRBV4-1 to TRBJ2-2; possibly TRBD1 for D (6 bases). Germline V lookup: CDR1 MGHRA, CDR2 YSYEKL. This CDR3 has 14 residues. V was trimmed by 4 bases and J by 3 bases, leaving 9 bases between them. CDR3: CASSLGQHTGELFF. In nucleotides, the CDR3 is TGCGCCAGCAGCCTTGGACAGCACACCGGGGAGCTGTTTTTT.

The chain uses TRBV27 and TRBJ2-1; TRBD2 aligns across 9 bases. The length of the CDR3 is 14 residues. With 7 bases clipped from V and 3 bases from J, the junction kept 4 bases outside the gene matches. Per germline, CDR1 MNHEY and CDR2 SMNVEV (reference sequence). CDR3 bases: TGTGCCAGCACGCTAGCGGGAAGCTACAATGAGCAGTTCTTC. This gives the protein CASTLAGSYNEQFF.

The V call is TRBV6-1, the J call TRBJ2-7; 8 bases map to TRBD1. Per germline, CDR1 MNHNS and CDR2 SASEGT. This CDR3 region has 12 residues. Trimming at V came to 10 bases and at J to 3 bases, leaving 5 bases not matched to a gene. Written as DNA, the CDR3 is TGTGCCATCCGGACAGGGCGCTACGAGCAGTACGTC. This sequence encodes CAIRTGRYEQYV.

CDR3 sequence (DNA): TGTGCCAGCAGCTGGGGACAGGACTCGAACACCGGGGAGCTGTTTTTT. This gives the protein CASSWGQDSNTGELFF. The rearrangement joins TRBV6-6 to TRBJ2-2, with TRBD1 matching over 8 bases. CDR1 MNHNY and CDR2 SVGAGI come from the germline V gene (reference sequence). This CDR3 spans 16 amino acids. V dropped 6 bases and J dropped 0; count of bases not matched to a gene: 6.

The rearrangement joins TRBV2 to TRBJ1-5; unclear D gene. V dropped 6 bases and J dropped 3 bases, with 9 bases sitting between them. Germline V lookup: CDR1 SNHLY, CDR2 FYNNEI. This CDR3 is 13 amino acids long. CDR3 amino acids: CASSRESNQPQHF. The CDR3 region has the DNA TGTGCCAGCAGCCGGGAGTCCAATCAGCCCCAGCATTTT. Based on the CDR3 plus reference TRBV2 and TRBJ1-5, the full variable domain is EPEVTQTPSHQVTQMGQEVILRCVPISNHLYFYWYRQILGQKVEFLVSFYNNEISEKSEIFDDQFSVERPDGSNFTLKIRSTKLEDSAMYFCASSRESNQPQHFGDGTRLSIL.

The chain has TRBV19 and TRBJ1-5; 7 nucleotides align to TRBD1. The germline V gene has CDR1 LNHDA and CDR2 SQIVND (reference sequence). V shed 4 bases, J shed 0 bases, and the junction held 12 bases outside the gene matches. The CDR3 covers 18 residues. CDR3 DNA sequence: TGTGCCAGTAGTAAAACAGGGGTCATTCCCATTAGCAATCAGCCCCAGCATTTT. It specifies CASSKTGVIPISNQPQHF.

The chain couples TRBV2 to TRBJ2-7, with 7 bases that match TRBD2. This CDR3 contains 10 residues. The ends lost 8 bases at V and 6 bases at J; junction bases unmatched: 1. The germline V gene encodes CDR1 SNHLY and CDR2 FYNNEI. The CDR3 region has the DNA TGTGCCAGCGGGGGGGGCGAGCAGTACTTC. Protein: CASGGGEQYF.

The gene calls are TRBV5-1 and TRBJ2-7; 8 bases line up with TRBD2. The CDR3 contains 14 residues. Trimming removed 2 bases from V and 6 bases from J; junction bases left unmatched: 7. Germline CDR1 is SGHRS and CDR2 is YFSETQ. The CDR3 sequence: CASSFGTRPSEQYF. The CDR3 DNA reads as TGCGCCAGCAGCTTCGGGACTAGACCCTCCGAGCAGTACTTC.

The chain is built from TRBV27 and TRBJ2-1; 7 bases line up with TRBD1. The V and J ends lost 0 bases and 2 bases, in that order; junction bases with no gene match: 16. This CDR3 contains 20 residues. Germline CDR1 MNHEY, CDR2 SMNVEV (reference sequence). The CDR3 is CASSLSTGTEVPGAYNEQFF. CDR3 nucleotides: TGTGCCAGCAGTTTATCGACCGGGACAGAAGTACCCGGTGCCTACAATGAGCAGTTCTTC.

The chain is built from TRBV7-2 and TRBJ1-6, with D hard to call. The germline CDR1 and CDR2 sequences are SGHTA and FQGNSA. The CDR3 has 13 amino acids. The V end was cut by 2 bases, the J end by 4 bases, with 3 bases between. CDR3 sequence reads: CASSLQYNSPLHF. As DNA, the CDR3 is TGTGCCAGCAGCTTACAGTATAATTCACCCCTCCACTTT.

The CDR3 loop is CASRVDRGDGQPQHF. CDR3 DNA sequence: TGTGCCAGCAGGGTTGACAGGGGAGATGGCCAGCCCCAGCATTTT. The chain couples TRBV2 to TRBJ1-5; 8 bases are a match to TRBD1. The CDR3 runs 15 residues. The germline V gene encodes CDR1 SNHLY and CDR2 FYNNEI. V dropped 6 bases and J dropped 7; count of bases not matched to a gene: 11.

The genes are TRBV27 and TRBJ2-1, with 10 bases lining up with TRBD1. Looked up from germline, CDR1 is MNHEY and CDR2 is SMNVEV (reference sequence). Unmatched junction bases numbered 8, after V lost 4 bases and J lost 8 bases. The CDR3 is made up of 15 amino acids. The CDR3 here is CASSSRGTGVDEQFF. DNA of the CDR3: TGTGCCAGCAGTTCGAGGGGGACAGGGGTCGATGAGCAGTTCTTC.